Sequencing of this T cell receptor beta chain was carried out in a study of T cell repertoires in cytomegalovirus infection. Looking at the study overall: CMV epitopes used comprised recently identified HLA-C-restricted ones and well-studied HLA-B-restricted ones. Both a matching HLA type and CMV infection were indicated by public TCR beta signatures. Regarding the study as a whole: Dominant in the ex vivo response were TCR beta clonotypes restricted by HLA-C and specific for CMV. There were carriers of CMV plus the relevant HLA, and cumulative public TCR beta family frequency identified them.

Concerning this clonotype itself: Its antigen is as yet unknown.

The V gene end was trimmed by 1 base and the J gene end by 4 bases; junction bases not matched to a gene: 6. The CDR3 is made up of 15 amino acids. Germline CDR1 MNHEY, CDR2 SVGEGT. TCRdb passed the reads through MiXCR, listing each CDR3 protein once. The sample comprises 600,000 to 700,000 distinct CDR3 sequences, around a third of which are singletons, and around a sixth rests with the top ten. The sample was cultured PBMCs, taken from culture after CMV antigen stimulation. The chain couples TRBV6-2 or TRBV6-3 to TRBJ1-1, with 7 bases that match TRBD1. This clonotype was obtained from a human donor in good health (CMV status not recorded). Some clones in this sample may be carry-over from other donors' samples. This CDR3 reads CASSYWQGVATEAFF. The CDR3 coding sequence is TGTGCCAGCAGTTACTGGCAGGGGGTTGCCACTGAAGCTTTCTTT.